The 14 T cell receptor beta chains in this list originate from one sample, sequenced in a study of regulatory T cells in long-lasting Graves disease (dated by TCRdb to the early 2020s). The protocol used for the library was multiplex PCR. These reads were obtained on an Illumina HiSeq 4000. TCR beta libraries were built with iRepertoire HTBI primers and Arm-PCR amplification of CDR3 regions. TCRdb passed the public sequencing reads through fastp at Q25 and MiXCR, retaining productive beta sequences. Identical CDR3 protein sequences are pooled into one entry, listed with their most common genes and DNA. The sample data list 420,000 or so distinct CDR3 sequences, and about a quarter of these were observed just once. Over 25% of the sample lies in the top ten. This sample's time point label indicates: persistent/refractory GD, antithyroid drugs over 5 years with positive TRAb. RNA was extracted from PBMCs in TRIzol for both TCR sequencing and RNA sequencing.

The material was peripheral blood mononuclear cells (PBMCs), obtained when the disease was refractory, from a patient treated with antithyroid drugs. These receptor sequences come from a female donor with Graves disease.

On this clonotype itself: A single base separates this from a much larger clone, so it may be a read error. The J gene is TRBJ2-5, the V gene TRBV3-1; D possibly corresponds to TRBD2 (5 bases). CDR3 size: 15 residues. Germline CDR1 LGHDT, CDR2 YNNKEL (reference sequence). With 0 bases removed from V and 5 bases from J, the gap between germline ends came to 13 bases. The CDR3: CASSQDPAAEETQYF. CDR3 DNA: TGTGCCAGCAGCCAAGATCCGGCAGCGGAGGAGACCCAGTACTTC.

This clonotype was seen a handful of times. The V gene is TRBV29-1, the J gene TRBJ1-4; D is unclear. The germline V and J ends were trimmed by 7 bases and 7 bases, with 7 bases remaining between them. CDR3 length equals 10 residues. Germline CDR1 SQVTM, CDR2 ANQGSEA. Here the CDR3 reads CSGEGEKLFF. CDR3 bases: TGCAGCGGGGAGGGTGAAAAACTGTTTTTT.

The chain links TRBV6-9 to TRBJ1-5; TRBD1 might be the D (5 bases). V was shortened by 3 bases and J by 7 bases, with 16 bases between the two germline ends. The V gene's germline CDR1 is MNHGY and CDR2 SVAAGI. This CDR3 comprises 15 residues. CDR3 sequence: CASSYSRGEGQPQHF. CDR3 sequence (DNA): TGTGCCAGCAGTTACTCACGGGGGGAAGGGCAGCCCCAGCATTTT.

The V call is TRBV7-9, the J call TRBJ1-2, with D maybe TRBD1 (6 bases). Germline values: CDR1 SEHNR, CDR2 FQNEAQ (reference sequence). The CDR3 sequence is 15 residues long. V gave up 1 base and J gave up 4 bases, with 13 bases separating them. The DNA of the CDR3 is TGTGCCAGCAGCTTAGAGGTTGGGGGCTTCTATGGCTACACCTTC. It codes for CASSLEVGGFYGYTF.

This clonotype was seen once. This chain uses TRBV4-1 with TRBJ1-3; D is unclear. The V end lost 2 bases, the J end lost 0 bases, and 20 bases lay between the germline ends. The CDR3 extends over 19 amino acids. CDR1 is MGHRA, CDR2 YSYEKL, per germline. DNA for the CDR3: TGCGCCAGCAGCCAAACCTCAATCCCGTTCGGCAACTCTGGAAACACCATATATTTT. This encodes CASSQTSIPFGNSGNTIYF.

This clonotype occurred many times. The V and J genes are TRBV20-1 and TRBJ1-5; no reliable D call. Trimming shortened V by 5 bases and J by 7 bases, and 18 bases separated the two germline ends. Germline CDR1 DFQATT, CDR2 SNEGSKA (reference sequence). The CDR3 contains 14 residues. The CDR3 loop reads CSAPEGGIAQPQHF. The CDR3 DNA follows: TGCAGTGCTCCGGAAGGAGGGATTGCCCAGCCCCAGCATTTT.

J is TRBJ1-2 and V is TRBV30; D gene ambiguous. Per germline, CDR1 GTSNPN and CDR2 SVGIG (reference sequence). The V end lost 5 bases, the J end lost 3 bases, and 13 bases lay between the germline ends. The length of the CDR3 is 13 residues. The DNA of the CDR3 is TGTGCCTGGGTAGGCAGGAGGCACTATGGCTACACCTTC. Encoded protein: CAWVGRRHYGYTF.

This clonotype was seen ten or more times. CDR3 sequence (DNA): TGCAGTGCTAGAGATTCGAGGGAGGGCTCGTACGAGCAGTACTTC. Its protein is CSARDSREGSYEQYF. The chain uses TRBV20-1 and TRBJ2-7; TRBD2 agrees at 7 bases. With 0 bases clipped from V and 4 bases from J, the junction kept 9 bases outside the gene matches. Germline values: CDR1 DFQATT, CDR2 SNEGSKA (reference sequence). CDR3 length equals 15 residues.

This clonotype has a count of ten or more. This chain uses TRBV29-1 with TRBJ2-2; D is undetermined. CDR3 length equals 14 residues. The ends were cut back, 6 bases at V and 5 bases at J, with 16 bases in the middle. Germline CDR1 reads SQVTM; CDR2 reads ANQGSEA. The chain's CDR3 is CSVTPVAETGELFF. In nucleotides, the CDR3 is TGCAGCGTGACCCCTGTGGCGGAAACCGGGGAGCTGTTTTTT.

The table lists this clonotype with a few counts. This chain uses TRBV30 with TRBJ2-1, with 11 bases that match TRBD2. The CDR3 runs 17 residues. The J segment lost 6 bases and the V segment lost 3 bases, leaving 13 bases of the junction unmatched. Germline CDR1 GTSNPN, CDR2 SVGIG (reference sequence). The CDR3 nucleotides read TGTGCCTGGAGGGAGGGGTTTCTAGCGGGAGGCCCCAATGAGCAGTTCTTC. Its protein product is CAWREGFLAGGPNEQFF. Based on the CDR3 plus reference TRBV30 and TRBJ2-1, the full variable domain is SQTIHQWPATLVQPVGSPLSLECTVEGTSNPNLYWYRQAAGRGLQLLFYSVGIGQISSEVPQNLSASRPQDRQFILSSKKLLLSDSGFYLCAWREGFLAGGPNEQFFGPGTRLTVL.

This clonotype was observed a few times. This sequence joins TRBV18 and TRBJ2-7, with 12 bases matching TRBD1. The length of the CDR3 is 15 residues. The germline CDR1 and CDR2 sequences are KGHSH and LQKENI. Trimming at V came to 4 bases and at J to 6 bases, leaving 7 bases not matched to a gene. CDR3 in amino acids: CASSLSGTGGGEQYF. CDR3 nucleotide sequence: TGTGCCAGCTCACTGTCCGGGACAGGGGGCGGCGAGCAGTACTTC. Full variable domain (remainder filled in from reference TRBV18 and TRBJ2-7): NAGVMQNPRHLVRRRGQEARLRCSPMKGHSHVYWYRQLPEEGLKFMVYLQKENIIDESGMPKERFSAEFPKEGPSILRIQQVVRGDSAAYFCASSLSGTGGGEQYFGPGTRLTVT.

V is TRBV12-3 or TRBV12-4 and J is TRBJ2-5; 7 positions agree with TRBD1. This CDR3 is built from 17 residues. Germline trimming cut 5 bases from V and 7 bases from J; bases unmatched to any gene: 19. As DNA, the CDR3 is TGTGCCAGCAGTCCCCCCCCCCCGGGACAGAGGATAGGGACCCAGTACTTC. Residues: CASSPPPPGQRIGTQYF.

V gene TRBV20-1 combines with J gene TRBJ1-1; 9 bases fit TRBD1. V lost 5 bases, J lost 5 bases, and 6 bases stayed unmatched. The CDR3 loop spans 13 amino acids. From germline, CDR1 is DFQATT and CDR2 SNEGSKA (reference sequence). The CDR3 DNA follows: TGCAGTGCTCCTACAGGGGGCAGGACTGAAGCTTTCTTT. Protein product: CSAPTGGRTEAFF.

This clonotype was observed a handful of times. The rearrangement links TRBV12-3 or TRBV12-4 to TRBJ2-2; D might be TRBD2 (6 bases). This CDR3 has 16 residues. Deletions cut 7 bases from V and 1 base from J, with 16 bases between. The CDR3 coding sequence is TGTGCCAGCACCCCGATGGGGGGAGGGAACACCGGGGAGCTGTTTTTT. Protein product: CASTPMGGGNTGELFF.